These T cell receptor beta chains were read from a single sample in a study of blood T cell repertoires in COVID-19. Produced via immunoSEQ multiplex PCR; TCRdb's table is partial and in-frame only. Among approximately 70,000 clones listed, 88% were seen once. Sequenced: peripheral blood. These receptors were obtained from a human donor in a cohort sampled during active COVID-19. Both conserved end residues are trimmed from each CDR3. Each record gives: V gene, CDR3 protein.

TRBV10-3 AISERGVRDEQY
TRBV28 ASRSSGTSGEQY
TRBV19 ASSDVDRSYNEQF
TRBV28 ASSSKTYRVYGYT
TRBV5-1 ASSSGTRVQETQY
TRBV9 ASSVAQIGPQH
TRBV15 ATSRGADRTEAF
TRBV29-1 SVEASGSGNTIY
TRBV25-1 ASSEFQGYATNEKLF
TRBV7-2 ASSLPSGQFYNSPLH
TRBV6-6 ASSTRQGANYGYT
TRBV6-2/TRBV6-3 ASSYRGTSGVRETQY
TRBV6-2/TRBV6-3 ASSLLGGARYTGELF
TRBV7-6 ASSLGTGTANQPQH
TRBV2 ASSARQVTDTQY
TRBV5-1 ASSGAGGDTIY
TRBV24-1 ASAGVTETQY
TRBV7-9 ASTLQRDEQF
TRBV27 ASSSRQERYEQY
TRBV19 ATSGDRGIYEQY
TRBV19 ASRPAGASTDTQY
TRBV11-2 ASSLYPAASVKTQY
TRBV6-6 ASSYAGGGNQPQH
TRBV5-8 ASSRSVMNTEAF
TRBV18 ASSSQPGANVLT
TRBV19 ASSITSGLNTGELF
TRBV5-4 ASSFGGQGIYEQY
TRBV4-3 ASSQVEGGSNEKLF
TRBV29-1 SAEKQGSETQY
TRBV7-2 ASSLVTGGTEAF
TRBV7-9 ASSLAAGVGETQY
TRBV5-1 ASSLGHDNTGELF
TRBV10-3 AISESETGGSPLH
TRBV29-1 SVGGLQGNYGYT
TRBV7-9 ASSFRQDTYEQY
TRBV9 ASSPPDRGHDQPQH
TRBV27 ASRPRLSGNRLDTQY
TRBV7-9 ASSFGVTTGTGGELF
TRBV7-2 ASSLAIGGYT
TRBV19 ASREQGTAEAF
TRBV5-4 ASSLGQGRGYT
TRBV7-9 ASSLAGAYTEAF
TRBV14 ASSRGIGTSGRGNEQF
TRBV5-1 ASSLELSDYGYT
TRBV2 ASNRGQGAGSYEQY
TRBV28 ASTTGPGGGDTEAF
TRBV12-5 ASVRTTSGTSRSNQPQH